This T cell receptor beta chain was captured by sequencing in a study of blood T cell repertoires in COVID-19. Study-level information: The United States, Italy and Spain were the sources of the acute and convalescent COVID-19 samples. Nucleic acid was either cDNA or gDNA, and it came from T cells, B-cell-depleted T cells, or PBMCs.

As handled by the study authors: How many nucleated cells were present was estimated from reference gene primer amplification. Assay: immunoSEQ multiplex PCR; the TCRdb copy retains only in-frame clones and omits some. V and J calls and clone size come straight from that table; D and trimming were deduced from the DNA. The table includes 85,000 or so clones, over 90% detected once. Germline CDR1 is SEHNR and CDR2 is FQNEAQ (reference sequence). The CDR3 is made up of 17 amino acids. V was clipped by 5 bases and J by 7 bases; unmatched bases: 16. The sequence came from a human donor with active COVID-19. The donor label of this sample is uncertain. The chain has TRBV7-9 and TRBJ2-7; 11 nucleotides align to TRBD2. The sequenced sample was peripheral blood. CDR3 nucleotides: TGTGCCAGCAGCCCAGACACAATAACGACTAGCGGGGATGAGCAGTACTTC. Its translation is CASSPDTITTSGDEQYF.